The 18 T cell receptor beta chains reported below all come from one sample, sequenced in a study of blood T cell repertoires in COVID-19. Sequencing used immunoSEQ multiplex PCR; TCRdb keeps in-frame clones, though not all of them. The sample records hundreds of thousands of clones, around 88% being singletons. Sequences were obtained from peripheral blood. All receptors come from a woman aged 25 to 45 with COVID-19, enrolled during active disease.

The chain uses TRBV7-9 and TRBJ1-6; D unclear. Germline V gives CDR1 SEHNR, CDR2 FQNEAQ (reference sequence). V gave up 3 bases and J gave up 7 bases, with 13 bases separating them. The CDR3 spans 15 residues. The CDR3 DNA follows: TGTGCCAGCAGCTTCCGGGAAATGGGAAATTCACCCCTCCACTTT. Encoded protein: CASSFREMGNSPLHF.

This rearrangement joins TRBV30 to TRBJ2-3, with 12 bases matching TRBD2. CDR3 length: 14 amino acids. The J segment lost 4 bases and the V segment lost 5 bases, leaving 4 bases of the junction unmatched. The germline CDR1 and CDR2 sequences are GTSNPN and SVGIG (reference sequence). The CDR3 DNA reads TGTGCCTGGCAACTAGCGGGAGGCGCAGATACGCAGTATTTT. It encodes CAWQLAGGADTQYF.

The chain has TRBV6-6 and TRBJ2-7, with D possibly matching TRBD1 (6 bases). The CDR3 consists of 13 residues. The V and J ends lost 3 bases and 3 bases respectively, with 9 bases between them. Germline CDR1 MNHNY, CDR2 SVGAGI (reference sequence). This CDR3 reads CASSYGTYYEQYV. The CDR3 DNA reads TGTGCCAGCAGTTATGGGACATACTACGAGCAGTACGTC.

This chain's CDR3 is CASRSGQEETQYF. DNA for the CDR3: TGTGCCAGCAGATCAGGACAGGAGGAGACCCAGTACTTC. This sequence joins TRBV28 and TRBJ2-5, with 7 bases lining up with TRBD1. Looked up from germline, CDR1 is MDHEN and CDR2 is SYDVKM. This CDR3 has 13 residues. V dropped 6 bases and J dropped 5; count of bases not matched to a gene: 6.

The chain employs TRBV28 and TRBJ2-7, with TRBD1 matching over 7 bases. Germline V gene lookup returns CDR1 MDHEN and CDR2 SYDVKM. Trimming cost V 5 bases and J 3 bases; bases outside gene matches: 10. The length of the CDR3 is 15 residues. CDR3 sequence reads: CASSPEGQINYEQYF. CDR3 in DNA: TGTGCCAGCAGTCCCGAGGGACAGATAAACTACGAGCAGTACTTC.

The chain carries TRBV28 and TRBJ1-1, with 8 bases lining up with TRBD1. After removal of 6 bases from V and 7 bases from J, the junction contained 10 bases not matched to a gene. Germline-derived CDR1 and CDR2 are MDHEN and SYDVKM. The CDR3 covers 14 residues. This CDR3 reads CASRATGAAYEAFF. The CDR3 nucleotides are TGTGCCAGCAGAGCGACAGGGGCCGCCTATGAAGCTTTCTTT.

V usage is TRBV2 and J usage is TRBJ2-7, with a weak D call TRBD2 (6 bases). From germline, CDR1 is SNHLY and CDR2 FYNNEI. The length of the CDR3 is 15 residues. Trimming shortened V by 4 bases and J by 8 bases, and 21 bases separated the two germline ends. This CDR3 is CASSVSGSSGTQQYV. The CDR3 nucleotides are TGTGCCAGCAGTGTGTCTGGGAGTAGCGGTACGCAGCAGTACGTC.

The V and J genes are TRBV29-1 and TRBJ1-1; TRBD1 might be the D (6 bases). The CDR3 has 15 amino acids. Trimming left V 6 bases short and J 0 bases short, with 17 bases between. Per the germline V gene, CDR1 is SQVTM and CDR2 is ANQGSEA. CDR3 sequence (DNA): TGCAGCGTGTTTTCTCAGGGGTTCTTGAACACTGAAGCTTTCTTT. Protein product: CSVFSQGFLNTEAFF.

The chain carries TRBV19 and TRBJ1-5; 7 bases are a match to TRBD1. The CDR3 loop spans 18 amino acids. V lost 4 bases, J lost 2 bases, and 14 bases stayed unmatched. In germline, CDR1 is LNHDA, CDR2 SQIVND (reference sequence). The CDR3 protein is CASSTLTEGASRNQPQHF. The DNA of the CDR3 is TGTGCCAGTAGTACGCTAACAGAGGGGGCATCGCGCAATCAGCCCCAGCATTTT.

The gene calls are TRBV5-1 and TRBJ2-7; TRBD1 matches 8 bases. V gave up 0 bases and J gave up 4 bases; unmatched junction bases: 9. Germline values: CDR1 SGHRS, CDR2 YFSETQ. The CDR3 spans 16 residues. The CDR3 sequence is CASSLASGTGSYEQYF. The CDR3 DNA follows: TGCGCCAGCAGCTTGGCGTCTGGGACAGGCTCGTACGAGCAGTACTTC.

The rearrangement uses TRBV20-1 and TRBJ1-6, with D uncertain. The germline V and J ends were trimmed by 3 bases and 8 bases, with 8 bases remaining between them. Germline-derived CDR1 and CDR2 are DFQATT and SNEGSKA (reference sequence). The CDR3 has 12 amino acids. CDR3 sequence reads: CSASGSDSPLHF. In DNA form, the CDR3 reads TGCAGTGCTAGTGGTTCCGATTCACCCCTCCACTTT.

The rearrangement links TRBV24-1 to TRBJ2-6; D perhaps matches TRBD1 (5 bases). From germline, CDR1 is KGHDR and CDR2 SFDVKD. This CDR3 contains 14 residues. V was shortened by 5 bases and J by 2 bases, with 6 bases between the two germline ends. Here the CDR3 reads CATSARAGANVLTF. The CDR3 coding sequence is TGTGCCACCAGTGCCAGGGCTGGGGCCAACGTCCTGACTTTC.

The rearrangement links TRBV12-3 or TRBV12-4 to TRBJ1-2; no reliable D call. V was trimmed by 3 bases and J by 7 bases, leaving 9 bases between them. The CDR3 is 12 amino acids. This chain's CDR3 is CASSLGEGGYTF. As DNA, the CDR3 is TGTGCCAGCAGTTTGGGAGAGGGTGGCTACACCTTC.

The chain recombines TRBV28 with TRBJ1-2; tentative D call: TRBD1 (6 bases). This CDR3 contains 12 residues. V was cut by 3 bases and J by 5 bases, with 7 bases left in between. Germline values: CDR1 MDHEN, CDR2 SYDVKM. The CDR3 sequence: CASSLDSYGYTF. DNA of the CDR3: TGTGCCAGCAGTTTGGACAGTTATGGCTACACCTTC.

The chain carries TRBV5-1 and TRBJ1-1, with 9 bases identical to TRBD1. CDR3 length equals 15 residues. Looked up from germline, CDR1 is SGHRS and CDR2 is YFSETQ. V shed 3 bases, J shed 4 bases, and the junction held 7 bases outside the gene matches. CDR3 loop: CASSSTGGLGTEAFF. CDR3 in DNA: TGCGCCAGCAGCTCAACAGGGGGCCTTGGCACTGAAGCTTTCTTT.

The CDR3 coding sequence is TGCGCCAGCAGTGAGATGGCGGGAGGAATAGATACGCAGTATTTT. This encodes CASSEMAGGIDTQYF. This chain uses TRBV10-1 with TRBJ2-3, with 8 bases identical to TRBD2. CDR3 length: 15 residues. Germline CDR1 reads WNHNN; CDR2 reads SYGVQD (reference sequence). The J segment lost 5 bases and the V segment lost 2 bases, leaving 6 bases of the junction unmatched.

The CDR3 nucleotides read TGTGCCAGCAGCTTAGTAGGGGTTGAGACCCAGTACTTC. This translates into CASSLVGVETQYF. This chain joins TRBV13 and TRBJ2-5; maybe TRBD1 (5 bases). Germline V gene data show CDR1 as PRHDT and CDR2 as FYEKMQ (reference sequence). Trimming cost V 1 base and J 5 bases, with 8 bases left between them. The CDR3 spans 13 residues.

The chain employs TRBV3-1 (or the pseudogene TRBV3-2) and TRBJ1-1; TRBD1 agrees at 7 bases. Trimming removed 5 bases from V and 10 bases from J; junction bases left unmatched: 13. Looked up from germline, CDR1 is LGHDT and CDR2 is YNNKEL (reference sequence). The CDR3 runs to 14 residues. The CDR3 loop reads CASSSRTGGILAFF. As DNA, the CDR3 is TGTGCCAGCAGCTCTCGGACAGGTGGGATACTAGCTTTCTTT.